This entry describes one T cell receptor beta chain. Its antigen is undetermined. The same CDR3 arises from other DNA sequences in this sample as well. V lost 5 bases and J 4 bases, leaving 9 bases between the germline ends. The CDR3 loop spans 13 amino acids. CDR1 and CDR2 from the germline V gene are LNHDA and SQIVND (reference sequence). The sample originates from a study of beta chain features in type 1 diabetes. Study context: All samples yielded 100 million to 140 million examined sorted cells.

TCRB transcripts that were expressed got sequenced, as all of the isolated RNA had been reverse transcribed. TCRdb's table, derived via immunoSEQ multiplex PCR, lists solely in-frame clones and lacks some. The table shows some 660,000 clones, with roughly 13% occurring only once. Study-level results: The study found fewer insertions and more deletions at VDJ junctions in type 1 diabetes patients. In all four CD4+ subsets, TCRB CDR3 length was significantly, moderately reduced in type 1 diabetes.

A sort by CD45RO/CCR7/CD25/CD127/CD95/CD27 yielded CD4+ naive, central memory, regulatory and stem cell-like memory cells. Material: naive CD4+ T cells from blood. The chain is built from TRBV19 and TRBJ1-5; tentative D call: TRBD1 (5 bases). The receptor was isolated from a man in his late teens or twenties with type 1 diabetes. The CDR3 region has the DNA TGTGCCAGTAGTTGGGGCTCTAATCAGCCCCAGCATTTT. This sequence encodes CASSWGSNQPQHF.